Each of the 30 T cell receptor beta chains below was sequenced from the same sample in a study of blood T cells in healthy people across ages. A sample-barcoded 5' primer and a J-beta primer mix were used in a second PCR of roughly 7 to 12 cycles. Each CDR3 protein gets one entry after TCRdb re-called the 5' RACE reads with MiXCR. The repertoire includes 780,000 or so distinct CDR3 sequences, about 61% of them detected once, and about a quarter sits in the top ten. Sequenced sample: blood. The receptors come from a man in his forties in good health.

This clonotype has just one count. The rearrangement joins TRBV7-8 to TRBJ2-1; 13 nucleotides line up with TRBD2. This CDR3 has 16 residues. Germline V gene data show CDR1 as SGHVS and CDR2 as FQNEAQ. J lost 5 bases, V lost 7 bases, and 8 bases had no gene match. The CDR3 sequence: CASIFRLAGGNNEQFF. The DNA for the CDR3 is TGTGCCAGCATCTTTCGACTAGCGGGGGGAAACAATGAGCAGTTCTTC. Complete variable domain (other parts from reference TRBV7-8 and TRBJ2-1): GAGVSQSPRYKVAKRGQDVALRCDPISGHVSLFWYQQALGQGPEFLTYFQNEAQLDKSGLPSDRFFAERPEGSVSTLKIQRTQQEDSAVYLCASIFRLAGGNNEQFFGPGTRLTVL.

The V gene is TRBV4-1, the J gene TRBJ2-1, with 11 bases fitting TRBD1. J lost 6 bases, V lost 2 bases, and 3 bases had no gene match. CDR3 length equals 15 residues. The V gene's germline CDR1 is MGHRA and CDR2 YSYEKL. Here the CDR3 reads CASSQTGTGGNEQFF. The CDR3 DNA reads TGCGCCAGCAGCCAAACCGGGACAGGGGGCAATGAGCAGTTCTTC.

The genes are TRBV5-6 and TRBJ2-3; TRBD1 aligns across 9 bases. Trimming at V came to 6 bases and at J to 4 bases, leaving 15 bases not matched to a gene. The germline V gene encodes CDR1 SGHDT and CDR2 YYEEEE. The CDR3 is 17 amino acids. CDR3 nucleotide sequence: TGTGCCAGCAATTTACAGGGGGCGAGTTCTCGAGCAGATACGCAGTATTTT. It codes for CASNLQGASSRADTQYF.

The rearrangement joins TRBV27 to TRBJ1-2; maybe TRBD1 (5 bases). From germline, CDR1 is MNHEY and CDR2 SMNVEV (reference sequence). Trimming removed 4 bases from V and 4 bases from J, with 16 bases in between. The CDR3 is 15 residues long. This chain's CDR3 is CASSSSRGAAYGYTF. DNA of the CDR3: TGTGCCAGCAGTTCTTCTAGGGGCGCCGCCTATGGCTACACCTTC.

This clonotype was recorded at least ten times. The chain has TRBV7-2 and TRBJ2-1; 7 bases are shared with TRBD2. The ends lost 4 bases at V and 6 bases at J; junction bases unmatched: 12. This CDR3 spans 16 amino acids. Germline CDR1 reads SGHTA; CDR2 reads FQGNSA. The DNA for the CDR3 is TGTGCCAGCAGCTCCGTAGTGGGAGGGCCGGCCAATGAGCAGTTCTTC. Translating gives CASSSVVGGPANEQFF.

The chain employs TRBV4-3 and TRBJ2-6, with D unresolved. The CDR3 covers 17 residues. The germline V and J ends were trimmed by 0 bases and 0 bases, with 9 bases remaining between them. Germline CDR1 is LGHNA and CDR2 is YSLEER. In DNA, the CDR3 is TGCGCCAGCAGCCAAGACACGTCGAACTCTGGGGCCAACGTCCTGACTTTC. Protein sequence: CASSQDTSNSGANVLTF.

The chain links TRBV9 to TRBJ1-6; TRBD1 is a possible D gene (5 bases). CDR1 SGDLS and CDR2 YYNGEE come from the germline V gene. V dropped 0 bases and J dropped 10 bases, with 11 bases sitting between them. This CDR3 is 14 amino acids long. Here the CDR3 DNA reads TGTGCCAGCAGCGTAGACAGGCTGGGCTCACCCCTCCACTTT. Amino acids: CASSVDRLGSPLHF.

CDR3 sequence (DNA): TGTGCCAGCAGCCCGGACAGAAATTCACCCCTCCACTTT. It yields the protein CASSPDRNSPLHF. The V gene is TRBV5-4, the J gene TRBJ1-6; D perhaps matches TRBD1 (6 bases). CDR3 length equals 13 residues. CDR1 is SGHNT, CDR2 YYREEE, per germline (reference sequence). V was cut by 4 bases and J by 7 bases, with 9 bases left in between.

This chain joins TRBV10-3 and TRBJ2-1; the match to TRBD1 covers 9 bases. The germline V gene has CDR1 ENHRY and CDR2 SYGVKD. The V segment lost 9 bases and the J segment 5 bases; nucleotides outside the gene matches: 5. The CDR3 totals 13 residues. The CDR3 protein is CAIGGTGNNEQFF. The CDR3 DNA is TGTGCCATAGGGGGGACAGGGAACAATGAGCAGTTCTTC.

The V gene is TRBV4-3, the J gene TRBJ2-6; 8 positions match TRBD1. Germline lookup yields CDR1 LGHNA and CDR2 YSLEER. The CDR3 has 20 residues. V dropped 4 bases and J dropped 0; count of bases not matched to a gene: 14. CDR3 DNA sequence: TGCGCCAGCAGCCCTCGAGACAGGGGAGTTAGGAACTCTGGGGCCAACGTCCTGACTTTC. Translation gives CASSPRDRGVRNSGANVLTF.

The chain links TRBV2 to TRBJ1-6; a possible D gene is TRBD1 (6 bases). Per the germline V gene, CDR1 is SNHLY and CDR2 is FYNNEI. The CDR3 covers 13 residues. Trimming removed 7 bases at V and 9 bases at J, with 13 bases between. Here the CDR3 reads CASKEGVSSPLHF. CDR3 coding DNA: TGTGCCAGCAAGGAGGGGGTGTCTTCACCCCTCCACTTT. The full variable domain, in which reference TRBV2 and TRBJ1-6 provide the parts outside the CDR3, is EPEVTQTPSHQVTQMGQEVILRCVPISNHLYFYWYRQILGQKVEFLVSFYNNEISEKSEIFDDQFSVERPDGSNFTLKIRSTKLEDSAMYFCASKEGVSSPLHFGNGTRLTVT.

The CDR3 is CASSATGGRGEGPFF. The CDR3 region has the DNA TGCGCCAGCAGCGCTACTGGGGGAAGGGGTGAAGGTCCGTTCTTC. The chain combines TRBV5-1 with TRBJ2-1; the D call may be TRBD1 or TRBD2 (5 bases each). Trimming cost V 4 bases and J 15 bases, with 26 bases left between them. The CDR3 length is 15 residues. Germline V gene sequence: CDR1 SGHRS, CDR2 YFSETQ.

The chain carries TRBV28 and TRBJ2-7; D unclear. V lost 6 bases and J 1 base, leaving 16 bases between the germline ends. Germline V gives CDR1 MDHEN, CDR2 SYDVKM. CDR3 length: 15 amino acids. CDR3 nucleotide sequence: TGTGCCAGCAGCCTCGGTGGCGTCGTTTCCTACGAGCAGTACTTC. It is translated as CASSLGGVVSYEQYF.

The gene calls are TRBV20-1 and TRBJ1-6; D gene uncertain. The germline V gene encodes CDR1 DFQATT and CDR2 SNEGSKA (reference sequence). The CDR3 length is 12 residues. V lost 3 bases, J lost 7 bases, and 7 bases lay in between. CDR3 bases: TGCAGTGCTAGTGTTGGCAATTCACCCCTCCACTTT. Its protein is CSASVGNSPLHF.

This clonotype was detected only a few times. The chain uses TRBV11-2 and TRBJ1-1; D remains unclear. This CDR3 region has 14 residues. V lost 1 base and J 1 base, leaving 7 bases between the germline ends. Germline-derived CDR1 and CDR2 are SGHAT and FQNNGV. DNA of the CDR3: TGTGCCAGCAGCTTAGGACCGACGAACACTGAAGCTTTCTTT. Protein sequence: CASSLGPTNTEAFF. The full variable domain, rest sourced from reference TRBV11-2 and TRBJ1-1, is EAGVAQSPRYKIIEKRQSVAFWCNPISGHATLYWYQQILGQGPKLLIQFQNNGVVDDSQLPKDRFSAERLKGVDSTLKIQPAKLEDSAVYLCASSLGPTNTEAFFGQGTRLTVV.

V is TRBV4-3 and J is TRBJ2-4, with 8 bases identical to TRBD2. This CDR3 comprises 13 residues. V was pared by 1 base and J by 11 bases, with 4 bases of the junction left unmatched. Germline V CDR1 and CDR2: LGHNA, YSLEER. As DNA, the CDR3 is TGCGCCAGCAGCCAAGTACCGGGAGGGCTTCAGTACTTC. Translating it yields CASSQVPGGLQYF.

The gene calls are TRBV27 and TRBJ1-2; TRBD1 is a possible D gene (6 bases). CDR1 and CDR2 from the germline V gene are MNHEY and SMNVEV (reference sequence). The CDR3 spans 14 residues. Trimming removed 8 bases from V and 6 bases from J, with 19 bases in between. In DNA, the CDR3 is TGTGCCAGCGCCCCCCTGGGTGGGGGCGATGGCTACACCTTC. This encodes CASAPLGGGDGYTF.

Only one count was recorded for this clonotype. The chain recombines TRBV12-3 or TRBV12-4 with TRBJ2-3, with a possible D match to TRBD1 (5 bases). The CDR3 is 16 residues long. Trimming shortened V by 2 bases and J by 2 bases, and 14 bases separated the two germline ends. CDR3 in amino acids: CASSLNHFRVTDTQYF. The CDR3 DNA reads TGTGCCAGCAGTTTAAATCATTTCAGGGTCACAGATACGCAGTATTTT.

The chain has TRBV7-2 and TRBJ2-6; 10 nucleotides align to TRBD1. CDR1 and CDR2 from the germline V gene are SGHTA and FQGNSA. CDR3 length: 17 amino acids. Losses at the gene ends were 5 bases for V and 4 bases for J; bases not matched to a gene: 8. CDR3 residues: CASSGTGVLSGANVLTF. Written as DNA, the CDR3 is TGTGCCAGCAGCGGGACAGGGGTTTTGTCCGGGGCCAACGTCCTGACTTTC.

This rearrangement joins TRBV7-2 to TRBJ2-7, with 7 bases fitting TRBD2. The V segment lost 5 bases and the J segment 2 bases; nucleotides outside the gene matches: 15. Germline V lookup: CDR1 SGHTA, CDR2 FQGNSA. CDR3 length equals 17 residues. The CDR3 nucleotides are TGTGCCAGCAGCCTAGGTAACAGAGCGGGAACCACCTACGAGCAGTACTTC. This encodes CASSLGNRAGTTYEQYF.

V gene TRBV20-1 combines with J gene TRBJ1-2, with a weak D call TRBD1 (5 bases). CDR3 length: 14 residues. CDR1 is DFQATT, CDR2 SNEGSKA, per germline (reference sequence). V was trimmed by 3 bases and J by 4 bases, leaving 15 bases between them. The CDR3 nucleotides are TGCAGTGCTAGTCAGGAAGGGAGGGGCTATGGCTACACCTTC. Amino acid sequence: CSASQEGRGYGYTF.

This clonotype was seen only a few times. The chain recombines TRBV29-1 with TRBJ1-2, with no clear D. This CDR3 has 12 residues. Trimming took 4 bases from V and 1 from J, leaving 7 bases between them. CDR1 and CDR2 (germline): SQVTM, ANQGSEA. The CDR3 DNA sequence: TGCAGCGTTGGGAGTCTTAACTATGGCTACACCTTC. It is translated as CSVGSLNYGYTF.

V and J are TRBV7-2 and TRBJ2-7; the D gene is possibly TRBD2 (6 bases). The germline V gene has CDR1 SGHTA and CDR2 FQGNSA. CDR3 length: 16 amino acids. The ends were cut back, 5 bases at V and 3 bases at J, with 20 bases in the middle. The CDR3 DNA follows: TGTGCCAGCAGCCCACCAAGGGACTGGCATAACTACGAGCAGTACTTC. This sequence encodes CASSPPRDWHNYEQYF. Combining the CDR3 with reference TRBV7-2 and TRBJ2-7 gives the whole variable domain GAGVSQSPSNKVTEKGKDVELRCDPISGHTALYWYRQSLGQGLEFLIYFQGNSAPDKSGLPSDRFSAERTGGSVSTLTIQRTQQEDSAVYLCASSPPRDWHNYEQYFGPGTRLTVT.

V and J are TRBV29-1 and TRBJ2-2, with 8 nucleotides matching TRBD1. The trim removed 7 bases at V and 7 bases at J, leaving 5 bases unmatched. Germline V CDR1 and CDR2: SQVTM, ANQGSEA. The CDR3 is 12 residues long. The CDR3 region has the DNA TGCAGCGCCGGACAGGGTGGCGGGGAGCTGTTTTTT. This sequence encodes CSAGQGGGELFF.

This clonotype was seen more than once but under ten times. In nucleotides, the CDR3 is TGTGCCAGCTCACCCGGACAGGGGGCATCAGGGGCCAACGTCCTGACTTTC. Translation gives CASSPGQGASGANVLTF. This chain uses TRBV18 with TRBJ2-6; 11 bases fit TRBD1. Germline CDR1 KGHSH, CDR2 LQKENI. This CDR3 is built from 17 residues. Losses at the gene ends were 3 bases for V and 4 bases for J; bases not matched to a gene: 5. The whole variable domain, filled in from reference TRBV18 and TRBJ2-6, reads NAGVMQNPRHLVRRRGQEARLRCSPMKGHSHVYWYRQLPEEGLKFMVYLQKENIIDESGMPKERFSAEFPKEGPSILRIQQVVRGDSAAYFCASSPGQGASGANVLTFGAGSRLTVL.

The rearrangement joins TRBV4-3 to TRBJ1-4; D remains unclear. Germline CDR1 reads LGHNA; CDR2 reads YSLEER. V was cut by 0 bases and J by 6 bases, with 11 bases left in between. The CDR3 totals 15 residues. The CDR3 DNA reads TGCGCCAGCAGCCAAGAGTTAGGTACGGATGAAAAACTGTTTTTT. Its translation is CASSQELGTDEKLFF.

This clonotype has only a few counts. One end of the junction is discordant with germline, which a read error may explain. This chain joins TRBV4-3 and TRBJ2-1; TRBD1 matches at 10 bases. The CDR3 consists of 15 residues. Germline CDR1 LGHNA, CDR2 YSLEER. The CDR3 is CASRQDRGRNNEQFF. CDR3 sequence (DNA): TGCGCCAGCAGACAAGACAGGGGGCGCAATAATGAGCAGTTCTTC.

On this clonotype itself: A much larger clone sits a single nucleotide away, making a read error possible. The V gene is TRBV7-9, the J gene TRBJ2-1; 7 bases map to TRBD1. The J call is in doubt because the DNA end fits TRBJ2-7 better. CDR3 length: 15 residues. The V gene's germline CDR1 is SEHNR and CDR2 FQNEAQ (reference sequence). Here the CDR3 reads CASNPLDRRPYEQYF. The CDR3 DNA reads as TGTGCCAGCAACCCCTTGGACAGGAGGCCCTACGAGCAGTACTTC.

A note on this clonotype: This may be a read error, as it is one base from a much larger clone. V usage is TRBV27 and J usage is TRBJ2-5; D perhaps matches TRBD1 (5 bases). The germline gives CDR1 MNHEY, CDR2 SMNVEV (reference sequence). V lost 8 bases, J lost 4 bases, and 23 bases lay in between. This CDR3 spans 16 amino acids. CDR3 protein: CASFLEPDIWPETQYF. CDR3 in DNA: TGTGCCAGCTTCTTAGAACCGGACATCTGGCCAGAGACCCAGTACTTC.

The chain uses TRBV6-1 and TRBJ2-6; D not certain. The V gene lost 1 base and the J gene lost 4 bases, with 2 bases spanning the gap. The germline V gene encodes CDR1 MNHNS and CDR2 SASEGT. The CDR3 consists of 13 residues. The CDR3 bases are TGTGCCAGCAGTGAAGGAGGGGCCAACGTCCTGACTTTC. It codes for CASSEGGANVLTF.